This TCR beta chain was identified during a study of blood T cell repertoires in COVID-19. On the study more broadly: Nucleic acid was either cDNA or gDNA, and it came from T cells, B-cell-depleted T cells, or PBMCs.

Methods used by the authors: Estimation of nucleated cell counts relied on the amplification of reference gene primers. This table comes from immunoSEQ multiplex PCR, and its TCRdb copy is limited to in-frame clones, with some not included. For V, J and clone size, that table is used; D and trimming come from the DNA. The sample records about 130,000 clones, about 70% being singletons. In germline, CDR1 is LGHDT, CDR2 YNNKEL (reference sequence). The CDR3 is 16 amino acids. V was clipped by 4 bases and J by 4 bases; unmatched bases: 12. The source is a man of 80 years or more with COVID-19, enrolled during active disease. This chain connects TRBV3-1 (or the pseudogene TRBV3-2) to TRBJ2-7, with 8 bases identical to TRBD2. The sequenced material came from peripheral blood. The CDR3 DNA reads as TGTGCCAGCAGCCTAAGATGGAGCGGGAGAAAGTACGAGCAGTACTTC. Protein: CASSLRWSGRKYEQYF.